This is a list of T cell receptor beta chains from one sample in a study of control samples from healthy donors and cancer patients. Clones were sequenced by immunoSEQ multiplex PCR, and TCRdb holds only the in-frame ones, with some missing. The table lists tens of thousands of clones, around nine tenths of them singletons. Sequenced material: PBMCs. The receptors were sampled from a man aged 35 to 55 with colorectal cancer. The CDR3 runs from the conserved cysteine through the conserved F or W. A D gene is named only where the DNA matches it firmly. Only part of the rows carry a size: once, few, many, or a class if the clone is expanded.

D: -
V: TRBV7-3
size: -
J: TRBJ1-1
CDR3: CASSLKGGGEAFF
DNA: TGTGCCAGCAGCTTAAAGGGGGGGGGTGAAGCTTTCTTT

D: TRBD1
V: TRBV10-2
size: -
J: TRBJ2-7
CDR3: CASRTGTVTYEQYF
DNA: TGCGCCAGCAGAACCGGGACAGTTACCTACGAGCAGTACTTC

D: -
V: TRBV19
size: -
J: TRBJ1-1
CDR3: CASSLENTEAFF
DNA: TGTGCCAGTAGTCTAGAGAACACTGAAGCTTTCTTT

D: -
V: TRBV6-2/TRBV6-3
size: once
J: TRBJ1-1
CDR3: CASSYGGLEAFF
DNA: TGTGCCAGCAGTTACGGGGGACTTGAAGCTTTCTTT

D: TRBD1
V: TRBV10-2
size: -
J: TRBJ1-6
CDR3: CASREGQGWSPLHF
DNA: TGCGCCAGCAGAGAAGGACAGGGGTGGTCACCCCTCCACTTT

D: -
V: TRBV7-9
size: -
J: TRBJ1-1
CDR3: CASTHRGRFTEAFF
DNA: TGTGCCAGCACCCACCGGGGCAGGTTCACTGAAGCTTTCTTT

D: -
V: TRBV5-1
size: -
J: TRBJ2-1
CDR3: CASSTGENEQFF
DNA: TGCGCCAGCAGCACCGGTGAGAATGAGCAGTTCTTC

D: -
V: TRBV18
size: -
J: TRBJ2-1
CDR3: CASSFNGLAKDEQFF
DNA: TGTGCCAGCTCATTTAACGGGTTGGCTAAGGATGAGCAGTTCTTC

D: TRBD1
V: TRBV5-1
size: -
J: TRBJ1-1
CDR3: CASSLYRGQGETTEAFF
DNA: TGCGCCAGCAGCTTATACCGGGGACAGGGGGAAACGACTGAAGCTTTCTTT

D: -
V: TRBV9
size: -
J: TRBJ1-1
CDR3: CASSVRAHRANTEAFF
DNA: TGTGCCAGCAGCGTAAGGGCGCACAGGGCGAACACTGAAGCTTTCTTT

D: TRBD2
V: TRBV6-5
size: -
J: TRBJ2-3
CDR3: CASSPASGSTDTQYF
DNA: TGTGCCAGCAGTCCCGCTAGCGGGAGCACAGATACGCAGTATTTT

D: -
V: TRBV19
size: -
J: TRBJ1-1
CDR3: CASSMSLFGSEAFF
DNA: TGTGCCAGTAGTATGAGTTTGTTCGGCAGTGAAGCTTTCTTT

D: -
V: TRBV11-1
size: -
J: TRBJ2-7
CDR3: CASSLAPLPWDEQYF
DNA: TGTGCCAGCAGCTTAGCCCCCTTGCCCTGGGACGAGCAGTACTTC

D: -
V: TRBV28
size: -
J: TRBJ1-1
CDR3: CATFMRTAFF
DNA: TGTGCCACCTTCATGCGAACGGCTTTCTTT

D: -
V: TRBV3-1/TRBV3-2
size: -
J: TRBJ2-5
CDR3: CASSRASAWRSQETQYF
DNA: TGTGCCAGCAGCCGCGCCTCTGCATGGCGTAGCCAAGAGACCCAGTACTTC

D: -
V: TRBV5-4
size: -
J: TRBJ1-2
CDR3: CASFGIRGGYTF
DNA: TGTGCCAGCTTCGGGATAAGAGGTGGCTACACCTTC

D: TRBD2
V: TRBV3-1/TRBV3-2
size: -
J: TRBJ2-7
CDR3: CASSPLSGASYEQYF
DNA: TGTGCCAGCAGCCCGCTTAGCGGGGCCTCCTACGAGCAGTACTTC

D: TRBD1
V: TRBV27
size: -
J: TRBJ2-4
CDR3: CASSLTTGVGLGNIQYF
DNA: TGTGCCAGCAGTCTGACGACAGGGGTGGGATTGGGGAACATTCAGTACTTC

D: -
V: TRBV19
size: -
J: TRBJ1-5
CDR3: CASSRRRDEGQPQHF
DNA: TGTGCCAGTAGTAGGCGTCGGGATGAAGGGCAGCCCCAGCATTTT

D: -
V: TRBV24-1
size: once
J: TRBJ1-4
CDR3: CATSDSRSRNEKLFF
DNA: TGTGCCACCAGTGATTCGAGGTCCCGAAATGAAAAACTGTTTTTT

D: -
V: TRBV5-6
size: few
J: TRBJ1-1
CDR3: CASSHYQGDTEAFF
DNA: TGTGCCAGCAGCCATTACCAGGGAGACACTGAAGCTTTCTTT

D: TRBD1
V: TRBV28
size: -
J: TRBJ1-1
CDR3: CASSHGTAFTEAFF
DNA: TGTGCCAGCAGTCACGGGACAGCTTTTACTGAAGCTTTCTTT

D: -
V: TRBV7-2
size: -
J: TRBJ2-7
CDR3: CASSFIPQYVGEQYF
DNA: TGTGCCAGCAGCTTTATTCCCCAGTACGTGGGGGAGCAGTACTTC

D: -
V: TRBV18
size: -
J: TRBJ1-3
CDR3: CASSPERDGNTIYF
DNA: TGTGCCAGCTCACCAGAAAGGGACGGAAACACCATATATTTT

D: TRBD2
V: TRBV28
size: -
J: TRBJ2-1
CDR3: CASSFLGGEGEQFF
DNA: TGTGCCAGCAGCTTCTTGGGAGGGGAAGGTGAGCAGTTCTTC

D: -
V: TRBV9
size: -
J: TRBJ1-2
CDR3: CASSVDRGYGYTF
DNA: TGTGCCAGCAGCGTAGACAGAGGCTATGGCTACACCTTC